These 32 T cell receptor beta chains were sequenced from one sample in a study of shared clonotypes between healthy human individuals. TCRdb's copy holds only in-frame clones and misses some; the assay was immunoSEQ multiplex PCR. The sample shows about 1 million clones, approximately 70% of them seen only once. The sample was memory CD4+ T cells sorted from blood. Subset defined: CD45RA-negative fraction. These receptors all stem from a man aged 18 to 29 in good health.

This chain links TRBV5-6 with TRBJ2-5; 9 nucleotides match TRBD2. From germline, CDR1 is SGHDT and CDR2 YYEEEE. This CDR3 contains 14 residues. Germline trimming cut 2 bases from V and 4 bases from J; bases unmatched to any gene: 3. This chain's CDR3 is CASSFSGGRETQYF. As DNA, the CDR3 is TGTGCCAGCAGCTTTAGCGGGGGTAGAGAGACCCAGTACTTC.

This chain links TRBV6-1 with TRBJ1-3; D gene uncertain. Between the trimmed V and J ends, which lost 2 bases and 8 bases, there was a span of 16 bases. Germline CDR1 MNHNS, CDR2 SASEGT. The CDR3 runs 15 residues. CDR3: CASSERRTRKDTIYF. The CDR3 coding sequence is TGTGCCAGCAGTGAAAGACGGACTAGAAAGGACACCATATATTTT.

The genes are TRBV19 and TRBJ2-1; 13 nucleotides align to TRBD2. The CDR3 extends over 15 amino acids. The V gene end was trimmed by 5 bases and the J gene end by 6 bases; junction bases not matched to a gene: 4. Germline V CDR1 and CDR2: LNHDA, SQIVND (reference sequence). The CDR3 coding sequence is TGTGCCAGTAGTTCACGGACTAGCGGGAGCAATGAGCAGTTCTTC. This translates into CASSSRTSGSNEQFF.

The chain carries TRBV10-3 and TRBJ1-3, with a possible D match to TRBD1 (6 bases). Germline V gene lookup returns CDR1 ENHRY and CDR2 SYGVKD. The CDR3 is 14 amino acids. V gave up 10 bases and J gave up 2 bases, with 15 bases separating them. CDR3 protein: CATRTDLAGNTIYF. DNA of the CDR3: TGTGCCACCCGGACAGACCTCGCTGGAAACACCATATATTTT.

A few counts support this clone. The V gene is TRBV30, the J gene TRBJ1-4, with D possibly TRBD1 on 5 matching bases. In germline, CDR1 is GTSNPN, CDR2 SVGIG (reference sequence). This CDR3 is 14 amino acids long. Trimming took off 2 bases at V and 4 bases at J, with 11 bases between the two ends. The CDR3 nucleotides read TGTGCCTGGAGTACCACTCAGGGTAATGAAAAACTGTTTTTT. Amino acid sequence: CAWSTTQGNEKLFF.

This rearrangement joins TRBV6-5 to TRBJ2-2, with a possible D match to TRBD2 (6 bases). Trimming pared 3 bases from V and 5 bases from J, leaving 16 bases between. The CDR3 extends over 16 amino acids. Germline CDR1 is MNHEY and CDR2 is SVGAGI. The CDR3 reads CASSYLAGSGTGELFF. CDR3 DNA: TGTGCCAGCAGTTATCTCGCCGGGAGTGGGACCGGGGAGCTGTTTTTT.

The genes are TRBV6-4 and TRBJ2-7; D may be TRBD2 (6 bases). CDR3 length: 10 amino acids. The V and J ends lost 8 bases and 6 bases respectively, with 8 bases between them. Germline V gene sequence: CDR1 MRHNA, CDR2 SNTAGT. The CDR3 here is CASLGGEQYF. In DNA, the CDR3 is TGTGCCAGCTTGGGGGGCGAGCAGTACTTC.

V and J are TRBV4-3 and TRBJ1-2; the D gene is possibly TRBD1 (5 bases). This CDR3 is 16 amino acids long. V lost 4 bases and J 4 bases, leaving 19 bases between the germline ends. Germline V lookup: CDR1 LGHNA, CDR2 YSLEER. The CDR3 sequence: CASSPYLAGNTYGYTF. The CDR3 nucleotides read TGCGCCAGCAGCCCGTATCTGGCAGGGAATACCTATGGCTACACCTTC.

This clone was observed a handful of times. The chain has TRBV18 and TRBJ1-2; 7 bases fit TRBD1. CDR3 length: 13 amino acids. Germline CDR1 and CDR2: KGHSH and LQKENI. Unmatched junction bases numbered 7, after V lost 4 bases and J lost 8 bases. The CDR3, as DNA: TGTGCCAGCTCACTTGGGACAGAAGGCGGCTACACCTTC. Its protein product is CASSLGTEGGYTF.

V gene TRBV19 combines with J gene TRBJ2-7, with 7 bases aligning to TRBD1. Germline V gene lookup returns CDR1 LNHDA and CDR2 SQIVND (reference sequence). The ends lost 9 bases at V and 2 bases at J; junction bases unmatched: 4. This CDR3 contains 12 residues. CDR3 DNA: TGTGCCAGCGGCACAGGGGCCTACGAGCAGTACTTC. It specifies CASGTGAYEQYF.

This clone was counted only a few times. The chain is built from TRBV6-1 and TRBJ1-6, with 10 positions matching TRBD1. The CDR3 spans 14 residues. Germline V lookup: CDR1 MNHNS, CDR2 SASEGT. The V segment lost 6 bases and the J segment 9 bases; nucleotides outside the gene matches: 5. This CDR3 is CASRTGTGVSPLHF. In nucleotides, the CDR3 is TGTGCCAGCAGGACCGGGACAGGGGTTTCACCCCTCCACTTT.

The chain couples TRBV11-2 to TRBJ1-1; 7 positions agree with TRBD1. The CDR3 is 16 residues long. Germline CDR1 and CDR2: SGHAT and FQNNGV. The junction had 17 bases not matched to a gene; V was cut back by 6 bases and J by 7 bases. CDR3 region: CASSGTGTARGSEAFF. The CDR3 coding sequence is TGTGCCAGCAGTGGGACCGGGACAGCCCGGGGAAGTGAAGCTTTCTTT.

V is TRBV6-5 and J is TRBJ2-4; D call uncertain. V lost 4 bases to trimming and J lost 1 base, with 8 bases between them. Germline CDR1 and CDR2: MNHEY and SVGAGI. The CDR3 is 14 residues long. Here the CDR3 DNA reads TGTGCCAGCAGTTTAAGTTGGGCCAAAAACATTCAGTACTTC. It yields the protein CASSLSWAKNIQYF.

The CDR3 region has the DNA TGTGCCAGCAGCAAAAGGACAGGGCCGGAGACCCAGTACTTC. As protein: CASSKRTGPETQYF. This rearrangement joins TRBV7-2 to TRBJ2-5, with 8 bases fitting TRBD1. Germline assignment: CDR1 SGHTA and CDR2 FQGNSA. The CDR3 is 14 residues long. V shed 5 bases, J shed 5 bases, and the junction held 7 bases outside the gene matches.

The chain recombines TRBV6-4 with TRBJ1-2; 12 positions agree with TRBD1. Per germline, CDR1 MRHNA and CDR2 SNTAGT. The CDR3 contains 16 residues. The V gene end was trimmed by 0 bases and the J gene end by 12 bases; junction bases not matched to a gene: 11. CDR3 loop: CASSDSEGQGAFDNTF. The CDR3 DNA follows: TGTGCCAGCAGTGACTCAGAGGGACAGGGGGCCTTCGACAACACCTTC.

This clone appeared a single time. This chain uses TRBV11-2 with TRBJ1-4, with TRBD1 as a possible D gene (5 bases). The germline CDR1 and CDR2 sequences are SGHAT and FQNNGV. The V gene lost 3 bases and the J gene lost 8 bases, with 22 bases spanning the gap. The CDR3 spans 17 residues. CDR3 region: CASSLVPSTAGLEKLFF. CDR3 in DNA: TGTGCCAGCAGCTTGGTTCCCTCGACGGCGGGACTGGAAAAACTGTTTTTT.

The chain employs TRBV2 and TRBJ2-3; 11 nucleotides agree with TRBD1. With 7 bases clipped from V and 8 bases from J, the junction kept 8 bases outside the gene matches. Germline-derived CDR1 and CDR2 are SNHLY and FYNNEI. The CDR3 totals 14 residues. CDR3 nucleotide sequence: TGTGCCAGCAAACGGGACAGGGGGAGCGGTACGCAGTATTTT. Its translation is CASKRDRGSGTQYF.

The chain recombines TRBV6-6 with TRBJ1-2; 8 bases fit TRBD1. Germline loops: CDR1 MNHNY, CDR2 SVGAGI (reference sequence). Trimming cost V 5 bases and J 7 bases; bases outside gene matches: 6. There are 13 residues in the CDR3. As DNA, the CDR3 is TGTGCCAGCAGTAACGGACAGGGCGGTGGCTACACCTTC. It is translated as CASSNGQGGGYTF.

This clone was seen more than once but under ten times. The chain joins TRBV5-3 to TRBJ1-2; no definite D call. TRBV5-3 is an open reading frame, and its role is uncertain. The CDR3 has 11 residues. Trimming left V 5 bases short and J 3 bases short, with 5 bases between. The CDR3 region has the DNA TGTGCCAGAAGTTCCGACTATGGCTACACCTTC. Protein sequence: CARSSDYGYTF.

The chain links TRBV5-5 to TRBJ2-5; the match to TRBD2 covers 7 bases. Germline CDR1 reads SGHKS; CDR2 reads YYEKEE (reference sequence). The J segment lost 4 bases and the V segment lost 6 bases, leaving 9 bases of the junction unmatched. The length of the CDR3 is 14 residues. Written as DNA, the CDR3 is TGTGCCAGCACGTTTCTCCCGGGGGGAGAGACCCAGTACTTC. It specifies CASTFLPGGETQYF.

The chain recombines TRBV5-8 with TRBJ1-1; 8 bases align to TRBD1. V lost 6 bases and J lost 5; bases outside the gene matches: 12. Germline V gives CDR1 SGHTS, CDR2 YDEGEE. The CDR3 has 15 amino acids. This chain's CDR3 is CASTDPGGEGTEAFF. CDR3 DNA: TGTGCCAGCACGGATCCAGGGGGCGAGGGTACTGAAGCTTTCTTT.

The chain joins TRBV5-8 to TRBJ2-7; 11 nucleotides match TRBD2. Germline V gene lookup returns CDR1 SGHTS and CDR2 YDEGEE. This CDR3 region has 14 residues. The V and J ends lost 5 bases and 3 bases, in that order; junction bases with no gene match: 4. This chain's CDR3 is CASSLAGGHYEQYF. CDR3 coding DNA: TGTGCCAGCAGTTTAGCGGGGGGGCACTACGAGCAGTACTTC.

This sequence joins TRBV30 and TRBJ1-3; the D gene is possibly TRBD1 (5 bases). Germline V gene sequence: CDR1 GTSNPN, CDR2 SVGIG (reference sequence). This CDR3 comprises 14 residues. V was shortened by 6 bases and J by 10 bases, with 22 bases between the two germline ends. The CDR3 loop is CACLGPGLGTTIYF. The CDR3 DNA reads as TGTGCCTGCCTGGGGCCAGGGTTGGGAACGACCATATATTTT.

The chain employs TRBV7-2 and TRBJ2-7; 10 positions match TRBD1. The CDR3 totals 16 residues. Germline V lookup: CDR1 SGHTA, CDR2 FQGNSA. Trimming removed 4 bases from V and 2 bases from J; junction bases left unmatched: 8. CDR3 DNA sequence: TGTGCCAGCAGCTCCGACACCGGGACAGGGGCCTACGAGCAGTACTTC. Protein: CASSSDTGTGAYEQYF.

The rearrangement uses TRBV14 and TRBJ2-3; TRBD2 might be the D (6 bases). Germline V gene data show CDR1 as SGHDN and CDR2 as FVKESK. Trimming took 0 bases from V and 10 from J, leaving 8 bases between them. CDR3 length equals 12 residues. In DNA, the CDR3 is TGTGCCAGCAGCCAAGACAGGAGGGCGCAGTATTTT. It specifies CASSQDRRAQYF.

The chain combines TRBV19 with TRBJ1-1, with D unclear. The germline CDR1 and CDR2 sequences are LNHDA and SQIVND (reference sequence). The CDR3 contains 13 residues. The V and J ends lost 8 bases and 4 bases respectively, with 14 bases between them. CDR3 region: CASQLLGSTEAFF. The DNA of the CDR3 is TGTGCCAGTCAGTTGTTGGGCAGCACTGAAGCTTTCTTT. The full variable domain, rest sourced from reference TRBV19 and TRBJ1-1, is DGGITQSPKYLFRKEGQNVTLSCEQNLNHDAMYWYRQDPGQGLRLIYYSQIVNDFQKGDIAEGYSVSREKKESFPLTVTSAQKNPTAFYLCASQLLGSTEAFFGQGTRLTVV.

The chain couples TRBV7-9 to TRBJ2-2, with D tentatively TRBD1 or TRBD2 (6 bases each). The CDR3 is 17 residues long. Germline V gives CDR1 SEHNR, CDR2 FQNEAQ (reference sequence). Between the trimmed V and J ends, which lost 5 bases and 6 bases, there was a span of 22 bases. The CDR3 reads CASSPLPVPRGPGELFF. CDR3 DNA sequence: TGTGCCAGCAGCCCGCTTCCGGTTCCTCGGGGGCCCGGGGAGCTGTTTTTT.

The rearrangement links TRBV27 to TRBJ2-3; weak D call: TRBD2 (5 bases). The germline V gene encodes CDR1 MNHEY and CDR2 SMNVEV (reference sequence). V lost 4 bases and J lost 6, with 20 bases in between. This CDR3 spans 16 amino acids. CDR3 amino acids: CASSSPGSVPPDTQYF. In nucleotides, the CDR3 is TGTGCCAGCAGTTCCCCGGGTAGCGTCCCCCCCGATACGCAGTATTTT.

There are a few counts of this clone. Within the sample, other DNA sequences also encode this same CDR3. This chain uses TRBV6-5 with TRBJ1-5; D unclear. This CDR3 has 13 amino acids. The ends were cut back, 0 bases at V and 4 bases at J, with 4 bases in the middle. The germline gives CDR1 MNHEY, CDR2 SVGAGI. CDR3: CASSYSANQPQHF. The CDR3 bases are TGTGCCAGCAGTTACTCGGCTAATCAGCCCCAGCATTTT.

The chain combines TRBV6-4 with TRBJ2-2, with a tentative D call TRBD1 (6 bases). Per germline, CDR1 MRHNA and CDR2 SNTAGT. This CDR3 is built from 14 residues. Trimming cost V 3 bases and J 4 bases, with 9 bases left between them. In DNA form, the CDR3 reads TGTGCCAGCAGTGATTCAGGGGTCACCGGGGAGCTGTTTTTT. This gives the protein CASSDSGVTGELFF.

This clone was picked up a small number of times. The chain recombines TRBV4-3 with TRBJ2-7, with D hard to call. The CDR3 extends over 12 amino acids. Per germline, CDR1 LGHNA and CDR2 YSLEER. Trimming pared 0 bases from V and 7 bases from J, leaving 7 bases between. The CDR3 coding sequence is TGCGCCAGCAGCCAAGATCTAAGGGAGCAGTACTTC. Translation: CASSQDLREQYF.

The rearrangement joins TRBV5-1 to TRBJ2-7, with D perhaps matching TRBD1 (6 bases). The germline V gene encodes CDR1 SGHRS and CDR2 YFSETQ. The CDR3 contains 13 residues. With 2 bases removed from V and 4 bases from J, the gap between germline ends came to 10 bases. CDR3 region: CASSFNQGYEQYF. The CDR3 DNA sequence: TGCGCCAGCAGCTTTAACCAGGGGTACGAGCAGTACTTC.